One TCR beta chain is described in this entry. Together with a sample-barcoded 5' primer, a J-beta primer mix was included in a second PCR lasting about 7 to 12 cycles. TCRdb called the 5' RACE reads again in MiXCR, with one record for every CDR3 protein. The table includes some 1,000,000 distinct CDR3 sequences, around 25% detected once. The entry originates in a study of blood T cells in healthy people across ages. Trimming cost V 4 bases and J 1 base, with 10 bases left between them. Germline assignment: CDR1 MDHEN and CDR2 SYDVKM. The CDR3 is made up of 14 amino acids. A further study also used this sample, focusing on T cells of mothers and their children.

The clonotype was recovered from a girl aged 2 to 10 in good health. The gene calls are TRBV28 and TRBJ1-2; D is unresolved. The sequencing sample was made of blood. CDR3 sequence reads: CASSSAPLNYGYTF. The DNA of the CDR3 is TGTGCCAGCAGTTCTGCCCCACTTAACTATGGCTACACCTTC.